The source of this TCR beta chain is a study of T cell repertoires in cytomegalovirus infection. At the level of the study: Shared public TCR beta signatures pointed to both CMV infection and a matching HLA type.

TCRdb processed the reads anew with MiXCR; each CDR3 protein has one entry. The data hold about 450,000 distinct CDR3 sequences, with 25% to 40% observed a single time. For this clonotype: Its antigen is still unknown. The junction departs from germline at one end; a sequencing error may be responsible.

This CDR3 contains 13 residues. CDR1 and CDR2 (germline): MNHEY, SMNVEV (reference sequence). Study-level findings and limits: Clonotypes of TCR beta that were HLA-C-restricted and CMV-specific dominated the ex vivo response. Totalled public TCR beta family frequency picked out people who carried CMV plus the relevant HLA.

The chain recombines TRBV27 with TRBJ2-5; maybe TRBD1 (5 bases). This sequence was found in a human donor in good health (CMV status not recorded). Some clones in this sample may be carry-over from other donors' samples. The material sequenced was PBMCs. CDR3 in DNA: TGTGCCAGCAGCTCACAGGTCCAAGAGAACCAGTACTTC. As protein: CASSSQVQENQYF.